This T cell receptor beta chain was observed in a study of OX40 agonist ivuxolimab in advanced cancers. About the study: At doses from 0.01 to 10 mg/kg, patients were given intravenous ivuxolimab every 2 weeks.

The CDR3 is made up of 15 amino acids. Trimming shortened V by 7 bases and J by 7 bases, and 17 bases separated the two germline ends. Germline V gene lookup returns CDR1 SEHNR and CDR2 FQNEAQ (reference sequence). Sequencing used immunoSEQ multiplex PCR; TCRdb keeps in-frame clones, though not all of them. The repertoire holds tens of thousands of clones, with about 88% as singletons. The source material was CD4+ or CD8+ T cells sorted from blood, sampled in a trial of the OX40 agonist ivuxolimab. The TCR originated in an adult with an advanced solid tumor such as melanoma, head and neck, liver or kidney cancer. The chain recombines TRBV7-9 with TRBJ1-6; weak D call: TRBD1 (5 bases). CDR3 amino acids: CASTLLGGKNSPLHF. The CDR3 nucleotides read TGTGCCAGCACCCTGTTGGGGGGAAAGAATTCACCCCTCCACTTT.